A selection of T cell receptor beta chains follows, all from one sample in a study of blood T cell repertoires in COVID-19. TCRdb's table, derived via immunoSEQ multiplex PCR, lists solely in-frame clones and lacks some. Of 250,000 to 350,000 clones detected, more than 80% appear once; the ten largest clones hold about 6.8%. The material sequenced was peripheral blood. These receptors all stem from a man between 18 and 29 years old who had recovered from COVID-19. Each CDR3 is given with its conserved first and last residue. A D gene is named only where the DNA matches it firmly. A clone size is listed for some rows: how often the clone was seen (once, few, many), or a class if it is expanded.

>TRBV27|TRBD1|TRBJ1-1|.
TGTGCCAGCAGTTTACAGGGGGTTAAAACTGAAGCTTTCTTT
CASSLQGVKTEAFF
>TRBV5-1|.|TRBJ2-2|.
TGCGCCAGCAGCTTGGTTTCCGGGGGGAACACCGGGGAGCTGTTTTTT
CASSLVSGGNTGELFF
>TRBV18|.|TRBJ1-2|.
TGTGCCAGCTCACCGGATCTGGGAGCCACCGGGAACTATGGCTACACCTTC
CASSPDLGATGNYGYTF
>TRBV5-5|.|TRBJ1-4|.
TGTGCCAGCAGCTTAGGGGTGACAGCAACTAATGAAAAACTGTTTTTT
CASSLGVTATNEKLFF
>TRBV7-3|TRBD2|TRBJ2-2|few
TGTGCCAGCAGCTTAGGCGGGAGCAGGAGCACCGGGGAGCTGTTTTTT
CASSLGGSRSTGELFF
>TRBV4-2|.|TRBJ1-2|.
TGTGCCAGCAGCCAAGAGAGAGACTATGGCTACACCTTC
CASSQERDYGYTF
>TRBV2|.|TRBJ1-2|.
TGTGCCAGCAGTGAGGGGGGTTATGGCTACACCTTC
CASSEGGYGYTF
>TRBV11-2|TRBD2|TRBJ2-1|.
TGTGCCAGCAGCTTAACGGGGGGTTCTTACAATGAGCAGTTCTTC
CASSLTGGSYNEQFF
>TRBV9|TRBD1|TRBJ1-1|.
TGTGCCAGCAGCGGGGGACAGGGGGCGTCTGAAGCTTTCTTT
CASSGGQGASEAFF
>TRBV29-1|.|TRBJ1-1|.
TGCAGCGGGAGAACACAGGGAGATACTGAAGCTTTCTTT
CSGRTQGDTEAFF
>TRBV6-6|TRBD2|TRBJ2-2|.
TGTGCCAGCAGTTTACTAGCGGGAGTCACCGGGGAGCTGTTTTTT
CASSLLAGVTGELFF
>TRBV20-1|TRBD2|TRBJ2-5|.
TGCAGTGCTAGTAGGACGGGGGGCCAAGAGACCCAGTACTTC
CSASRTGGQETQYF
>TRBV6-2/TRBV6-3|TRBD1|TRBJ1-3|.
TGTGCCAGCAGCACTCGATCAACAGGGGGCTTTTTCGGGACTGGAAACACCATATATTTT
CASSTRSTGGFFGTGNTIYF
>TRBV5-1|TRBD1|TRBJ2-7|.
TGCGCCAGCAGCTCCGGGACAGGGATATACGAGCAGTACTTC
CASSSGTGIYEQYF
>TRBV5-1|.|TRBJ1-1|.
TGCGCCAGCCGGGCGGGCATGAACACTGAAGCTTTCTTT
CASRAGMNTEAFF
>TRBV10-2|.|TRBJ2-1|few
TGCGCCAGCAATCCACTTCGTGGTATCTACAATGAGCAGTTCTTC
CASNPLRGIYNEQFF
>TRBV9|TRBD1|TRBJ2-4|.
TGTGCCAGCAGCGACGACGGCCGGGACAGGGGATTCAAAAACATTCAGTACTTC
CASSDDGRDRGFKNIQYF
>TRBV7-3|.|TRBJ2-1|.
TGTGCCAGCAGCTTTGGGTCGGGGAGCAATGAGCAGTTCTTC
CASSFGSGSNEQFF
>TRBV9|.|TRBJ2-7|.
TGTGCCAGCAGCGTAGGGACGACAGGAAACCTCCCCTACGAGCAGTACTTC
CASSVGTTGNLPYEQYF
>TRBV6-5|.|TRBJ2-5|once
TGTGCCAGCAGTAAGCAGGAGGAAGAGACCCAGTACTTC
CASSKQEEETQYF
>TRBV5-5|.|TRBJ1-1|.
TGTGCCAGCAGCTTGGGAGGGAACACTGAAGCTTTCTTT
CASSLGGNTEAFF
>TRBV4-3|.|TRBJ1-5|few
TGCGCCAGCAGCCAAGGTTATAGCAATCAGCCCCAGCATTTT
CASSQGYSNQPQHF
>TRBV5-1|.|TRBJ1-4|.
TGCGCCAGCAGCTTCGGGGAGGGTGAAAAACTGTTTTTT
CASSFGEGEKLFF
>TRBV4-1|TRBD1|TRBJ1-6|.
TGCGCCAGCAGCCAAGTAAGCAGGACAGGGGGCAGTTCACCCCTCCACTTT
CASSQVSRTGGSSPLHF
>TRBV6-4|TRBD2|TRBJ2-7|.
TGTGCCAGCAGTGAAAGAGCGGGAGGCCTGTACGAGCAGTACTTC
CASSERAGGLYEQYF
>TRBV6-2/TRBV6-3|TRBD1|TRBJ1-5|.
TGTGCCAGCAGTTACGGGACAGGGTCCCATAGCAATCAGCCCCAGCATTTT
CASSYGTGSHSNQPQHF
>TRBV3-1/TRBV3-2|TRBD2|TRBJ2-1|.
TGTGCCAGCAGCCAGGAAGCGGGAGGGTCCTACAATGAGCAGTTCTTC
CASSQEAGGSYNEQFF
>TRBV6-6|TRBD2|TRBJ2-7|.
TGTGCCAGCAGTGCCGGGACTAGCCTCTACGAGCAGTACTTC
CASSAGTSLYEQYF